A single sample gave rise to the 24 T cell receptor beta chains below, sequenced in a study of CD8+ T cells in alopecia areata. Following extraction, RNA underwent reverse transcription to cDNA, which served as the sequencing template. Produced via immunoSEQ multiplex PCR; TCRdb's table is partial and in-frame only. The sample shows about 180,000 clones, about 72% of them seen only once. This specimen consisted of CD8+ T cells sorted from blood, obtained at week 0. These receptors were taken from a human donor with alopecia areata.

In DNA, the CDR3 is TGTGCCAGCTCCCAGGGGGGGCCGGAGACCCAGTACTTC. It encodes CASSQGGPETQYF. This chain joins TRBV11-2 and TRBJ2-5; D assignment may be TRBD1 or TRBD2 (7 bases each). V lost 8 bases and J 5 bases, leaving 15 bases between the germline ends. The CDR3 runs to 13 residues. Germline CDR1 and CDR2: SGHAT and FQNNGV.

This chain links TRBV2 with TRBJ2-1, with 9 nucleotides matching TRBD2. J gave up 8 bases and V 2 bases, and 10 bases lay outside the gene matches. Germline lookup yields CDR1 SNHLY and CDR2 FYNNEI. There are 16 residues in the CDR3. CDR3 in amino acids: CASSEYGSGGRDEQFF. The CDR3, as DNA: TGTGCCAGCAGTGAATACGGAAGCGGGGGGAGGGATGAGCAGTTCTTC. The entire variable domain, with the rest obtained from reference TRBV2 and TRBJ2-1, is as follows: EPEVTQTPSHQVTQMGQEVILRCVPISNHLYFYWYRQILGQKVEFLVSFYNNEISEKSEIFDDQFSVERPDGSNFTLKIRSTKLEDSAMYFCASSEYGSGGRDEQFFGPGTRLTVL.

V and J are TRBV2 and TRBJ2-3; no reliable D call. Germline assignment: CDR1 SNHLY and CDR2 FYNNEI. The CDR3 sequence is 12 residues long. Trimming removed 6 bases at V and 2 bases at J, with 6 bases between. CDR3 nucleotide sequence: TGTGCCAGCAGGGCGGTCACAGATACGCAGTATTTT. It translates to CASRAVTDTQYF.

The chain joins TRBV2 to TRBJ1-5; D is undetermined. The CDR3 is made up of 13 amino acids. Trimming left V 3 bases short and J 4 bases short, with 7 bases between. Germline CDR1 SNHLY, CDR2 FYNNEI. The chain's CDR3 is CASSDGTNQPQHF. Written as DNA, the CDR3 is TGTGCCAGCAGTGATGGAACGAATCAGCCCCAGCATTTT.

A single count supports this clone. The same CDR3 arises from other DNA sequences in this sample as well. The chain links TRBV7-9 to TRBJ2-1, with 11 bases lining up with TRBD1. After removal of 4 bases from V and 7 bases from J, the junction contained 3 bases not matched to a gene. In germline, CDR1 is SEHNR, CDR2 FQNEAQ (reference sequence). This CDR3 contains 14 residues. The CDR3 bases are TGTGCCAGCAGCTCAGGGACAGGGGGGAATGAGCAGTTCTTC. Protein sequence: CASSSGTGGNEQFF.

This sequence joins TRBV5-6 and TRBJ2-1; weak D call: TRBD1 (6 bases). The germline CDR1 and CDR2 sequences are SGHDT and YYEEEE. This CDR3 is 12 amino acids long. V shed 0 bases and J shed 15 bases, with 13 bases lying between them. CDR3 sequence: CASSLDQGPPFF. The CDR3 region has the DNA TGTGCCAGCAGCTTGGATCAGGGGCCGCCGTTCTTC.

This clone has more than one count but fewer than ten. The chain is built from TRBV29-1 and TRBJ2-7, with TRBD1 identical over 7 bases. Germline V lookup: CDR1 SQVTM, CDR2 ANQGSEA. After removal of 4 bases from V and 3 bases from J, the junction contained 12 bases not matched to a gene. This CDR3 contains 15 residues. CDR3 bases: TGCAGCGTTGGTCGACAGGGCATAAAAGGCTACGAGCAGTACTTC. Protein: CSVGRQGIKGYEQYF.

The chain combines TRBV4-1 with TRBJ1-3; D ambiguous. The V gene lost 0 bases and the J gene lost 0 bases, with 12 bases spanning the gap. CDR1 and CDR2 (germline): MGHRA, YSYEKL. The CDR3 covers 17 residues. CDR3 in amino acids: CASSQDGHRYSGNTIYF. The CDR3 bases are TGCGCCAGCAGCCAAGACGGGCACCGATACTCTGGAAACACCATATATTTT.

This clone was seen only once. The genes are TRBV7-3 and TRBJ2-6; D is unresolved. The germline gives CDR1 SGHTA, CDR2 FQGTGA. This CDR3 region has 14 residues. Trimming took off 5 bases at V and 3 bases at J, with 8 bases between the two ends. The CDR3 loop reads CASSPGVGANVLTF. The CDR3, as DNA: TGTGCCAGCAGCCCAGGTGTTGGGGCCAACGTCCTGACTTTC.

This chain connects TRBV19 to TRBJ1-1; D unclear. The CDR3 is made up of 11 amino acids. CDR1 and CDR2 (germline): LNHDA, SQIVND (reference sequence). V was cut by 3 bases and J by 4 bases, with 3 bases left in between. CDR3 region: CASSIVTEAFF. DNA of the CDR3: TGTGCCAGTAGTATTGTCACTGAAGCTTTCTTT.

Only a few counts were recorded for this clone. The rearrangement links TRBV29-1 to TRBJ1-1; D remains ambiguous. CDR1 is SQVTM, CDR2 ANQGSEA, per germline. Trimming took 3 bases from V and 0 from J, leaving 8 bases between them. This CDR3 region has 13 residues. The CDR3 loop reads CSVDSGVNTEAFF. DNA of the CDR3: TGCAGCGTTGACTCCGGGGTGAACACTGAAGCTTTCTTT.

This clone was seen once. The chain combines TRBV2 with TRBJ1-2; D is unclear. CDR1 and CDR2 (germline): SNHLY, FYNNEI. Trimming took off 3 bases at V and 2 bases at J, with 10 bases between the two ends. There are 14 residues in the CDR3. CDR3 DNA: TGTGCCAGCAGTGAGCACGGCAGCAACTATGGCTACACCTTC. Amino acid sequence: CASSEHGSNYGYTF.

The chain links TRBV29-1 to TRBJ2-1; 11 bases are a match to TRBD1. The CDR3 is made up of 13 amino acids. Germline V lookup: CDR1 SQVTM, CDR2 ANQGSEA. V dropped 5 bases and J dropped 10; count of bases not matched to a gene: 7. The chain's CDR3 is CSVTGTGGTEQFF. The CDR3 DNA sequence: TGCAGCGTTACTGGGACAGGGGGTACCGAGCAGTTCTTC.

This clone turned up a few times. V is TRBV7-9 and J is TRBJ2-5; 8 bases map to TRBD1. The CDR3 is 16 amino acids. The trim removed 7 bases at V and 4 bases at J, leaving 14 bases unmatched. Germline values: CDR1 SEHNR, CDR2 FQNEAQ (reference sequence). In nucleotides, the CDR3 is TGTGCCAGCACCCCCACGCAGGGGGCAGGTCGAGAGACCCAGTACTTC. This encodes CASTPTQGAGRETQYF.

This clone has only a few counts. V usage is TRBV29-1 and J usage is TRBJ2-3, with a tentative D call TRBD2 (6 bases). V was shortened by 7 bases and J by 3 bases, with 17 bases between the two germline ends. This CDR3 is 14 amino acids long. Germline-derived CDR1 and CDR2 are SQVTM and ANQGSEA. The CDR3 loop reads CSGLLAFRTDTQYF. The CDR3 DNA reads as TGCAGCGGCCTACTAGCTTTTAGGACAGATACGCAGTATTTT.

The chain employs TRBV7-6 and TRBJ2-7; perhaps TRBD2 as D (5 bases). Trimming removed 1 base at V and 5 bases at J, with 12 bases between. Germline CDR1 SGHVS, CDR2 FNYEAQ. CDR3 length: 14 amino acids. Here the CDR3 reads CASSLGGPGHEQYF. DNA of the CDR3: TGTGCCAGCAGCTTAGGAGGGCCGGGCCACGAGCAGTACTTC.

This chain joins TRBV2 and TRBJ2-5; 8 bases are shared with TRBD1. Trimming cost V 10 bases and J 2 bases; bases outside gene matches: 12. This CDR3 is built from 15 residues. CDR1 and CDR2 (germline): SNHLY, FYNNEI. Here the CDR3 DNA reads TGTGCCACCTCAACCGGACAGGGAAGACAAGAGACCCAGTACTTC. Translating gives CATSTGQGRQETQYF.

The V gene is TRBV4-1, the J gene TRBJ2-6; D is ambiguous. The V end was cut by 1 base, the J end by 8 bases, with 3 bases between. The CDR3 is 12 residues long. Germline loops: CDR1 MGHRA, CDR2 YSYEKL. The CDR3 DNA reads as TGCGCCAGCAGCCAAGCCTCCAACGTCCTGACTTTC. Its protein product is CASSQASNVLTF.

The chain employs TRBV6-1 and TRBJ2-1, with D perhaps TRBD1 or TRBD2 (5 bases each). The V end lost 2 bases, the J end lost 1 base, and 15 bases lay between the germline ends. The CDR3 contains 17 residues. Germline CDR1 is MNHNS and CDR2 is SASEGT. The CDR3 sequence: CASSESGQGVSYNEQFF. CDR3 DNA sequence: TGTGCCAGCAGTGAAAGTGGCCAGGGAGTGTCCTACAATGAGCAGTTCTTC.

The chain has TRBV5-1 and TRBJ2-2, with a tentative D call TRBD1 (6 bases). The germline CDR1 and CDR2 sequences are SGHRS and YFSETQ. The CDR3 totals 16 residues. V dropped 4 bases and J dropped 5 bases, with 18 bases sitting between them. CDR3 in DNA: TGCGCCAGCAGCAAGGGCAGGGGCGGAGAGACCGGGGAGCTGTTTTTT. Translating gives CASSKGRGGETGELFF.

This clone was seen only a few times. This chain links TRBV12-5 with TRBJ1-1; weak D call: TRBD1 (6 bases). This CDR3 spans 14 amino acids. The germline V gene has CDR1 LGHNT and CDR2 FRNRAP. Trimming cost V 5 bases and J 3 bases, with 13 bases left between them. The CDR3 sequence: CASGRVDRYTEAFF. The CDR3 DNA reads TGTGCTAGTGGTCGTGTTGACAGGTACACTGAAGCTTTCTTT.

The chain recombines TRBV30 with TRBJ2-6; 7 positions agree with TRBD1. Germline V gives CDR1 GTSNPN, CDR2 SVGIG (reference sequence). J gave up 0 bases and V 4 bases, and 3 bases lay outside the gene matches. This CDR3 has 15 residues. The CDR3 sequence is CAWINRGSGANVLTF. The CDR3 DNA sequence: TGTGCCTGGATCAACAGGGGCTCTGGGGCCAACGTCCTGACTTTC.

There are a few counts of this clone. The rearrangement links TRBV5-1 to TRBJ2-2; D gene ambiguous. The V end was cut by 4 bases, the J end by 1 base, with 2 bases between. Germline values: CDR1 SGHRS, CDR2 YFSETQ. The CDR3 is made up of 12 amino acids. CDR3 region: CASSRNTGELFF. CDR3 bases: TGCGCCAGCAGCCGGAACACCGGGGAGCTGTTTTTT.

This chain connects TRBV9 to TRBJ2-7, with 9 bases identical to TRBD1. Germline CDR1 reads SGDLS; CDR2 reads YYNGEE. There are 19 residues in the CDR3. V dropped 0 bases and J dropped 2; count of bases not matched to a gene: 15. CDR3 in DNA: TGTGCCAGCAGCGTAGCCCCGCTAGCCTCGGACAGGGGCCCCTACGAGCAGTACTTC. The encoded protein is CASSVAPLASDRGPYEQYF.